Sequencing of this T cell receptor beta chain was carried out in a study of OX40 agonist ivuxolimab in advanced cancers. Overall study: The patients got ivuxolimab, which is an agonistic anti-OX40 (CD134) antibody.

Germline CDR1 KGHSH, CDR2 LQKENI. V lost 1 base to trimming and J lost 2 bases, with 14 bases between them. There are 17 residues in the CDR3. Produced via immunoSEQ multiplex PCR; TCRdb's table is partial and in-frame only. The sample records roughly 92,000 clones, approximately 89% being singletons. The sample in question was CD4+ or CD8+ T cells sorted from blood, obtained in a trial of the OX40 agonist ivuxolimab. J is TRBJ2-2 and V is TRBV18, with TRBD1 as a possible D gene (6 bases). The sequence was obtained from an adult with an advanced solid tumor such as melanoma, head and neck, liver or kidney cancer. The CDR3 spells CASSPRGLDSNTGELFF. CDR3 DNA sequence: TGTGCCAGCTCACCACGAGGATTGGACAGCAACACCGGGGAGCTGTTTTTT. Drawing the rest from reference TRBV18 and TRBJ2-2, the complete variable domain is NAGVMQNPRHLVRRRGQEARLRCSPMKGHSHVYWYRQLPEEGLKFMVYLQKENIIDESGMPKERFSAEFPKEGPSILRIQQVVRGDSAAYFCASSPRGLDSNTGELFFGEGSRLTVL.